What follows describes a single T cell receptor (beta chain). Original processing notes: Reference gene primer amplification gave estimated nucleated cell counts. Clones were read by immunoSEQ multiplex PCR, and TCRdb kept only the in-frame ones, dropping some. Clone size and the V and J calls come from that table; the DNA yielded D and trimming. The table has around 150,000 clones, about 85% seen once. This CDR3 contains 16 residues. The V segment lost 2 bases and the J segment 0 bases; nucleotides outside the gene matches: 3. Germline CDR1 SQVTM, CDR2 ANQGSEA. These data are taken from a study of blood T cell repertoires in COVID-19. Study background: Acute-phase and convalescent COVID-19 samples originated in the United States, Italy and Spain. T cells, B-cell-depleted T cells, or PBMCs supplied cDNA or gDNA.

A Seattle source enrolled patients during active infection and followed them longitudinally. This TCR was recovered from a woman aged 60-75 years with COVID-19, enrolled during active disease. The rearrangement links TRBV29-1 to TRBJ2-6; 8 nucleotides line up with TRBD1. What was sequenced was peripheral blood. CDR3 DNA: TGCAGCGTTGAAACAGGGGGATACTCTGGGGCCAACGTCCTGACTTTC. Protein product: CSVETGGYSGANVLTF. Combining the CDR3 with reference TRBV29-1 and TRBJ2-6 gives the whole variable domain SAVISQKPSRDICQRGTSLTIQCQVDSQVTMMFWYRQQPGQSLTLIATANQGSEATYESGFVIDKFPISRPNLTFSTLTVSNMSPEDSSIYLCSVETGGYSGANVLTFGAGSRLTVL.